This TCR beta chain was documented in a study of shared clonotypes between healthy human individuals. Study-wide background: Donor ages ranged 18 to 49 years: a couple of women, a few men. Notes on the study in general: Naive subsets, compared against memory subsets, generally had larger estimated richness values.

The CDR3 consists of 13 residues. V was shortened by 5 bases and J by 2 bases, with 9 bases between the two germline ends. Germline V gives CDR1 SNHLY, CDR2 FYNNEI. Of note for this clone: The antigen is unknown.

Here immunoSEQ multiplex PCR was the method, and the copy in TCRdb shows in-frame clones only, minus some. The table records about 1.5 million clones, around 95% of them present only once. The chain joins TRBV2 to TRBJ2-5; possible D gene TRBD1, 6 bases. The source of this sequence is a man aged 25 to 40 in good health. Sequencing was carried out using naive CD4+ T cells sorted from blood. Subset given: CD45RA+ positively selected. The CDR3 sequence is CASSPGTQETQYF. As DNA, the CDR3 is TGTGCCAGCAGTCCCGGGACACAAGAGACCCAGTACTTC.